This TCR beta chain was sequenced in a study of blood T cell repertoires in COVID-19. Study details: COVID-19 samples, acute and convalescent, were from the United States, Italy and Spain.

Authors' data handling: Reference gene primers were amplified, and this amplification served to estimate nucleated cell counts. Only in-frame clones appear in the TCRdb table, and some are missing; sequencing was by immunoSEQ multiplex PCR. V and J calls and clone size are given by that table; D and trimming were obtained from the DNA. Here the sample spans 200,000 to 250,000 clones, under 90% being singletons. The CDR3 extends over 14 amino acids. Trimming took off 4 bases at V and 1 base at J, with 10 bases between the two ends. Looked up from germline, CDR1 is MDHEN and CDR2 is SYDVKM. Seattle enrolled patients during active infection and tracked them longitudinally.

V is TRBV28 and J is TRBJ1-1; D perhaps matches TRBD1 (6 bases). The sequenced material came from peripheral blood. The clonotype comes from a woman over 75 with COVID-19, enrolled during active disease. The CDR3 nucleotides are TGTGCCAGCAGTTCAGGACAGAGGAACACTGAAGCTTTCTTT. Translating it yields CASSSGQRNTEAFF.